One and the same sample provided the 17 T cell receptor beta chains below, sequenced in a study of CD8+ T cells in alopecia areata (dated by TCRdb to the late 2010s). Library construction relied on the immunoSEQ multiplex PCR assay. RNA was extracted from all samples and reverse transcribed into cDNA as template for TCR sequencing. Sourced from immuneACCESS, this table was stored by TCRdb with only in-frame sequences that have V and J called. A share of the clones is absent; for the studies checked, an unresolved V gene accounts for under half, and the remainder has no known explanation. There are more than 90,000 clones in this sample, and none of them is a singleton. Clones ranked in the top ten supply around a fifth of the sample. The sample consisted of lesional skin. The receptors shown here come from a C3H/HeJ mouse with alopecia areata. The MHC haplotype for this mouse line is H2-k.

This clone was detected a few times. Mouse germline and gene names are used. The sequenced fragment ends 4 residues before the CDR3 boundary, so the rest is inferred from the germline J gene. The V gene is TRBV13-3, the J gene TRBJ2-3; D uncertain. CDR1 and CDR2 (germline): NNHDY, SYVADS. V gave up 1 base and J gave up 0 bases, with 12 bases separating them. The CDR3 runs to 16 residues. CDR3 DNA, as far as it was read: TGTGCCAGCAGTGATCACGCTGGCAAGAGTGCAGAA. It specifies CASSDHAGKSAE. The whole CDR3 region reads CASSDHAGKSAETLYF.

This clone was seen more than once but under ten times. Gene names refer to mouse genes. The CDR3 end lies 4 residues beyond the end of the read and is filled in from the germline J gene. This chain uses TRBV19 with TRBJ2-4; D not resolved. The CDR3 has 15 residues. Germline CDR1 is FNHDT and CDR2 is SITEND (reference sequence). Trimming took 0 bases from V and 0 from J, leaving 8 bases between them. The CDR3 bases that were read are TGTGCCAGCAGTATAGTTGCAGCTAGTCAAAAC. This translates into CASSIVAASQN. The complete CDR3 reads CASSIVAASQNTLYF.

This clone was seen a handful of times. Gene and germline names: mouse. The read falls 4 residues short of the CDR3 end, and the missing part is taken from the germline J gene. The chain has TRBV13-3 and TRBJ2-5; 8 bases fit TRBD2. Germline V gene data show CDR1 as NNHDY and CDR2 as SYVADS. CDR3 length: 14 residues. V lost 5 bases, J lost 1 base, and 3 bases stayed unmatched. Incomplete CDR3 DNA: TGTGCCAGCAGCCGACTGGGGTACCAAGAC. The encoded protein is CASSRLGYQD. The full-length CDR3 reads as CASSRLGYQDTQYF.

A word on this clone: All gene names here are mouse names. The sequence runs out 4 residues before the end of the CDR3; the remainder is reconstructed from the germline J gene. The rearrangement uses TRBV1 and TRBJ1-1; D not resolved. The length of the CDR3 is 11 residues. Germline CDR1 reads NSQYPW; CDR2 reads LRSPGD (reference sequence). Incomplete CDR3 DNA: TGCACCTGCAGTCAACAGTCA. It translates to CTCSQQS. The whole CDR3 is CTCSQQSEVFF.

This clone showed up just a few times. The translated DNA and TCRdb's protein are not identical at residue 13; the protein here was translated from the DNA. The genes and germline here are from mouse. The missing CDR3 end, 3 residues past where the read stops, is filled in from the germline J gene. The V and J genes are TRBV19 and TRBJ1-6; perhaps TRBD1 as D (6 bases). TRBJ1-6 falls under the ORF class, with uncertain function. Trimming took 6 bases from V and 0 from J, leaving 13 bases between them. Germline CDR1 reads FNHDT; CDR2 reads SITEND (reference sequence). This CDR3 has 16 amino acids. The DNA read from the CDR3 is TGTGCCAGCACCCCGGGACAATATTCCTATAATTCGCCC. This encodes CASTPGQYSYNSP. In full, the CDR3 is CASTPGQYSYNSPLYF.

As for this clone: Gene names denote mouse genes. The read ends 4 residues shy of where the CDR3 ends; the end is completed using the germline J gene. This chain links TRBV17 with TRBJ2-1; 8 bases line up with TRBD2. V trimming: 2 bases; J trimming: 5 bases; junction bases outside the gene matches: 2. This CDR3 contains 14 residues. Germline V gene sequence: CDR1 MNHDT, CDR2 YYDKIL. The sequenced part of the CDR3 DNA is TGTGCTAGCAGTAGATGGGGGGGTAATGCT. It encodes CASSRWGGNA. The whole CDR3 sequence reads CASSRWGGNAEQFF.

This clone was counted a few times. Gene names are mouse gene names. The CDR3 goes on 4 residues after the read ends, and that part is filled in from the germline J gene. The V and J genes are TRBV13-1 and TRBJ1-1; 11 nucleotides align to TRBD1. V dropped 0 bases and J dropped 4; count of bases not matched to a gene: 5. Germline V gene lookup returns CDR1 NSHNY and CDR2 SYGAGN. The CDR3 covers 16 residues. CDR3 bases read: TGTGCCAGCAGTGATGCATGGGACAGGGGGGTCACA. Translation: CASSDAWDRGVT. The entire CDR3 is CASSDAWDRGVTEVFF.

This clone was seen a few times. Each gene name is a mouse one. The read terminates 4 residues ahead of where the CDR3 ends, so the germline J gene completes it. The chain carries TRBV13-3 and TRBJ2-7; maybe TRBD1 (6 bases). Germline V gene data show CDR1 as NNHDY and CDR2 as SYVADS. There are 13 residues in the CDR3. CDR3 sequence reads: CASSDARDNEQYF. The sequenced CDR3 bases are TGTGCCAGCAGTGATGCGCGGGACAAT.

Comment on this clone: The gene names here belong to mouse. The read is 4 residues too short to cover the CDR3 end, so that end is filled in from the germline J gene. The genes are TRBV1 and TRBJ1-1; 8 bases line up with TRBD1. The CDR3 contains 13 residues. Germline V gives CDR1 NSQYPW, CDR2 LRSPGD (reference sequence). V dropped 7 bases and J dropped 0; count of bases not matched to a gene: 1. CDR3 region: CTCTDRENTEVFF. CDR3 DNA, as far as it was read: TGCACCTGCACGGACAGGGAGAACACA. The whole variable domain, filled in from reference TRBV1 and TRBJ1-1, reads VTLLEQNPRWRLVPRGQAVNLRCILKNSQYPWMSWYQQDLQKQLQWLFTLRSPGDKEVKSLPGADYLATRVTDTELRLQVANMSQGRTLYCTCTDRENTEVFFGKGTRLTVV.

Turning to this clone: A mismatch at residue 12 separates the TCRdb protein from the translated DNA, so the protein presented here was translated from the DNA. Genes and germline come from the mouse. The read terminates 3 residues before the CDR3 end, so the remaining end is supplied by the germline J gene. The chain has TRBV31 and TRBJ1-6; no clear D. TRBJ1-6 is an open reading frame whose function is uncertain. The CDR3 is made up of 15 amino acids. Trimming removed 0 bases at V and 2 bases at J, with 8 bases between. Germline loops: CDR1 GKSSPN, CDR2 SITVG. Here the CDR3 reads CAWSLRDTYNSPLYF. CDR3 DNA, as far as it was read: TGTGCCTGGAGTCTACGAGACACCTATAATTCGCCC.

This clone was observed many times. The listed TCRdb protein conflicts with the DNA translation at residue 11, and the protein shown is translated directly from the DNA. Gene names and germline match the mouse. The DNA ends 3 residues before the CDR3 does, and the rest of the CDR3 is filled in from the germline J gene. The genes are TRBV13-3 and TRBJ1-3; 9 positions match TRBD1. CDR3 length: 14 residues. Germline V gene lookup returns CDR1 NNHDY and CDR2 SYVADS. The V gene end was trimmed by 6 bases and the J gene end by 4 bases; junction bases not matched to a gene: 5. The CDR3 region is CASTLGQGGNTLYF. The sequenced CDR3 bases are TGTGCCAGCACCCTCGGACAGGGGGGAAATACG.

About this clone: The genes are named according to mouse. The missing CDR3 end, 4 residues past where the read stops, is filled in from the germline J gene. The J gene is TRBJ1-4, the V gene TRBV1; D is possibly TRBD1 (5 bases). From germline, CDR1 is NSQYPW and CDR2 LRSPGD (reference sequence). The CDR3 totals 17 residues. Trimming cost V 0 bases and J 0 bases, with 11 bases left between them. CDR3 DNA (partial): TGCACCTGCAGTGCAGACTCGACAGAAATTTCCAACGAA. As protein: CTCSADSTEISNE. The whole CDR3 region reads CTCSADSTEISNERLFF. The entire variable domain, with the rest obtained from reference TRBV1 and TRBJ1-4, is as follows: VTLLEQNPRWRLVPRGQAVNLRCILKNSQYPWMSWYQQDLQKQLQWLFTLRSPGDKEVKSLPGADYLATRVTDTELRLQVANMSQGRTLYCTCSADSTEISNERLFFGHGTKLSVL.

This clone appeared a few times. Gene names refer to mouse genes. From the germline J gene comes the end of the CDR3, since the read stops 4 residues before it. V gene TRBV13-3 combines with J gene TRBJ2-2; 10 bases match TRBD2. The CDR3 covers 15 residues. V gave up 3 bases and J gave up 4 bases; unmatched junction bases: 3. Germline V lookup: CDR1 NNHDY, CDR2 SYVADS. CDR3 DNA, as far as it was read: TGTGCCAGCAGTGGACTGGGGGGTGGCACCGGG. Its protein is CASSGLGGGTG. The CDR3 reads in full as CASSGLGGGTGQLYF.

This clone has ten or more counts. The genes and germline here are from mouse. The read terminates 4 residues ahead of where the CDR3 ends, so the germline J gene completes it. The chain uses TRBV1 and TRBJ2-5; possible D gene TRBD2, 6 bases. Germline V gene sequence: CDR1 NSQYPW, CDR2 LRSPGD (reference sequence). The CDR3 has 15 amino acids. V shed 0 bases and J shed 2 bases, with 9 bases lying between them. CDR3 residues: CTCSAEWGSQDTQYF. The CDR3 bases that were read are TGCACCTGCAGTGCAGAATGGGGGAGCCAAGAC.

This clone was counted a few times. Mouse germline and gene names are used. The missing CDR3 end, 4 residues past where the read stops, is filled in from the germline J gene. The rearrangement joins TRBV13-3 to TRBJ2-5; 8 bases are shared with TRBD2. With 0 bases clipped from V and 1 base from J, the junction kept 7 bases outside the gene matches. Germline V gene data show CDR1 as NNHDY and CDR2 as SYVADS. The CDR3 consists of 17 residues. CDR3 in amino acids: CASSDATGGRYQDTQYF. The part of the CDR3 DNA that was read is TGTGCCAGCAGTGATGCAACGGGGGGGCGATACCAAGAC. The full variable domain, its missing parts supplied by reference TRBV13-3 and TRBJ2-5, is EAAVTQSPRSKVAVTGGKVTLSCHQTNNHDYMYWYRQDTGHGLRLIHYSYVADSTEKGDIPDGYKASRPSQENFSLILELASLSQTAVYFCASSDATGGRYQDTQYFGPGTRLLVL.

This clone has only a few counts. Germline and genes here are mouse. The read finishes 4 residues shy of the CDR3 end, and the germline J gene is used to complete it. The chain carries TRBV19 and TRBJ2-4; 7 bases are a match to TRBD2. The CDR3 consists of 13 residues. Germline lookup yields CDR1 FNHDT and CDR2 SITEND (reference sequence). CDR3 sequence reads: CASNPGTENTLYF. CDR3 bases read: TGTGCCAGCAACCCCGGGACTGAAAAC.

In its sample, this clone was seen a few times. Gene names and germline refer to mouse. Here the CDR3 reads CASSLGQGGSAETLYF. CDR3 DNA, as far as it was read: TGTGCCAGCAGCCTGGGACAGGGGGGAAGTGCAGAA. The J gene is TRBJ2-3, the V gene TRBV13-3; 11 bases agree with TRBD1. The read halts 4 residues ahead of the CDR3 end, with the missing end drawn from the germline J gene. The CDR3 length is 16 residues. The J segment lost 0 bases and the V segment lost 5 bases, leaving 5 bases of the junction unmatched. Germline lookup yields CDR1 NNHDY and CDR2 SYVADS.